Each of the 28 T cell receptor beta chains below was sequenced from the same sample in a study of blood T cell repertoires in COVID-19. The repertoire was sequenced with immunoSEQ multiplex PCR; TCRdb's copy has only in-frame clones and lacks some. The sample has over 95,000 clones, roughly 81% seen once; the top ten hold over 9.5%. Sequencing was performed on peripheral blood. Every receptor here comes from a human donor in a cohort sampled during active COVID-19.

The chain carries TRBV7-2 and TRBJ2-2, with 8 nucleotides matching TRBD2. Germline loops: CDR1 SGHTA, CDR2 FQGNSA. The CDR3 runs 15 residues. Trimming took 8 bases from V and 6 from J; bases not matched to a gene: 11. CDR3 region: CASRPGGSYAGELFF. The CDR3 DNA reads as TGTGCCAGCCGCCCGGGGGGGAGTTACGCCGGGGAGCTGTTTTTT.

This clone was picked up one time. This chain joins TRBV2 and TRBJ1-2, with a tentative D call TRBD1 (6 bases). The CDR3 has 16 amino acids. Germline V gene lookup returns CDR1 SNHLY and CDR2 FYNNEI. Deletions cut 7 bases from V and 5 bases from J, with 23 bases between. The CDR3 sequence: CASKRWNREFDYGYTF. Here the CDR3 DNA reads TGTGCCAGCAAGCGCTGGAACAGGGAATTTGATTATGGCTACACCTTC.

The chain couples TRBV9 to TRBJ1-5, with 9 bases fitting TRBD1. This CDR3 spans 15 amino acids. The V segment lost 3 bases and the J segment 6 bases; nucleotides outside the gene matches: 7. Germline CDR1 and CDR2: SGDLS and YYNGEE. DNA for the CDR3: TGTGCCAGCAGCGACGGGACAGGGTTCGGTCAGCCCCAGCATTTT. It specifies CASSDGTGFGQPQHF.

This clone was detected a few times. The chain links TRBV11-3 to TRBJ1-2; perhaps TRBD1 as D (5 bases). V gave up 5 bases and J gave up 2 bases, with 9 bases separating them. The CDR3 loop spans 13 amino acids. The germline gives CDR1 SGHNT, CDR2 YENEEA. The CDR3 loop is CASSTSGNYGYTF. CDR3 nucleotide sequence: TGTGCCAGCAGCACCTCAGGGAACTATGGCTACACCTTC.

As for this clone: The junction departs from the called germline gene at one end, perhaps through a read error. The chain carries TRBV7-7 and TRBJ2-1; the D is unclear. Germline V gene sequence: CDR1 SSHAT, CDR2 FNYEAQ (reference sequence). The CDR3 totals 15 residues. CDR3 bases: TGTGCTAGCAGCTCAGCACTGGTGACTTACAATGAGCAGTTCTTC. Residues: CASSSALVTYNEQFF.

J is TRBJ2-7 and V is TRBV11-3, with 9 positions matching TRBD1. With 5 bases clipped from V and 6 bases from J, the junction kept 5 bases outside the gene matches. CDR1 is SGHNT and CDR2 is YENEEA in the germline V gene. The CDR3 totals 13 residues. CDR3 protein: CASSRDRASEQYF. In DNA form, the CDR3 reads TGTGCCAGCAGCCGGGACAGGGCCTCCGAGCAGTACTTC.

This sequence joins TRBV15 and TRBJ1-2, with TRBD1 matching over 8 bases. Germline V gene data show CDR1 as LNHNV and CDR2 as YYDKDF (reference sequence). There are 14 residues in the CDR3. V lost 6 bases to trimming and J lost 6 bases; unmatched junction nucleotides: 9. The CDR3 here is CATSNTTGDDGYTF. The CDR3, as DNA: TGTGCCACCAGTAATACGACAGGGGATGATGGCTACACCTTC.

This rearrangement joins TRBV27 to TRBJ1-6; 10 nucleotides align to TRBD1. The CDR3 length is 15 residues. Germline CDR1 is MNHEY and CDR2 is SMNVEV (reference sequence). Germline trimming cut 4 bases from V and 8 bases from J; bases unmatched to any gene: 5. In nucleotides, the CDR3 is TGTGCCAGCAGTTCCGCCGGGACAGGGGATTCACCCCTCCACTTT. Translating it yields CASSSAGTGDSPLHF.

The CDR3: CASNHAGPYEQYF. The DNA of the CDR3 is TGTGCCAGCAACCACGCGGGGCCCTACGAGCAGTACTTC. J is TRBJ2-7 and V is TRBV28; a weak D match, TRBD2 (6 bases). V lost 7 bases, J lost 2 bases, and 12 bases lay in between. The CDR3 contains 13 residues. Per the germline V gene, CDR1 is MDHEN and CDR2 is SYDVKM.

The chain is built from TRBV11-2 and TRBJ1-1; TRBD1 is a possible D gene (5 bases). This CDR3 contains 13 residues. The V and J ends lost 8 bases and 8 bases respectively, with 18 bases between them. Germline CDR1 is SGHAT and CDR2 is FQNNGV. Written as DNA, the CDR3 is TGTGCCAGCCTGAGTTTAAGACAGAAAGAAGCTTTCTTT. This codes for CASLSLRQKEAFF.

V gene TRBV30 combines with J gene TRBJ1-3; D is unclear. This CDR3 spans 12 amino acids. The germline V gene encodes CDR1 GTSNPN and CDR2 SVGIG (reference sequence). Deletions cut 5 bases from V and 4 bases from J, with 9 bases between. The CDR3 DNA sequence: TGTGCCTGGTCCGAGGCCGGAAACACCATATATTTT. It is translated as CAWSEAGNTIYF.

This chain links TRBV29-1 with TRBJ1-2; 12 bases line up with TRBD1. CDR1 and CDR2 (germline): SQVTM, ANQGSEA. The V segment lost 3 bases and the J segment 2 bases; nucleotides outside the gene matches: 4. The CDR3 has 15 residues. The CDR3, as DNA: TGCAGCGTTGACGGGACAGGGGGCGGAAACTATGGCTACACCTTC. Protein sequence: CSVDGTGGGNYGYTF.

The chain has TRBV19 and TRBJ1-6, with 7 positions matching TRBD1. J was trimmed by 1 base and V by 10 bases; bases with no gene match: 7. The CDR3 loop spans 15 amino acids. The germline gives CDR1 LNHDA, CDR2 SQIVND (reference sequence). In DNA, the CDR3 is TGTGCCACCGACTCAGGGGGATCCTATAATTCACCCCTCCACTTT. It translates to CATDSGGSYNSPLHF.

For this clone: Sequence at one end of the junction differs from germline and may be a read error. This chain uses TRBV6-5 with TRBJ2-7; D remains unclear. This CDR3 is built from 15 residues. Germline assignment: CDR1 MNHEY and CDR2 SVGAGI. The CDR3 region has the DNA TGTGCCAGCATTTACATTAACGGCGGCCCCTACGAGCAGTACTTC. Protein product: CASIYINGGPYEQYF.

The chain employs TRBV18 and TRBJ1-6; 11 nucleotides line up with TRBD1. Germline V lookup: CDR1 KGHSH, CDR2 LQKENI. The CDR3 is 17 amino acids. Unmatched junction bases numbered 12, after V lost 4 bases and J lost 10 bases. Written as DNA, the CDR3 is TGTGCCAGCTCACGGGCCTTACTCGGGACAGGGGGATCACCCCTCCACTTT. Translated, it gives CASSRALLGTGGSPLHF.

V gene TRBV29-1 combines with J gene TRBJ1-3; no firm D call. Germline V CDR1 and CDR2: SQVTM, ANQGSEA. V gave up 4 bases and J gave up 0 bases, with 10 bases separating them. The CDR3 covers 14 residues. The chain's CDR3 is CSVVWESSGNTIYF. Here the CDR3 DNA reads TGCAGCGTTGTTTGGGAGAGCTCTGGAAACACCATATATTTT.

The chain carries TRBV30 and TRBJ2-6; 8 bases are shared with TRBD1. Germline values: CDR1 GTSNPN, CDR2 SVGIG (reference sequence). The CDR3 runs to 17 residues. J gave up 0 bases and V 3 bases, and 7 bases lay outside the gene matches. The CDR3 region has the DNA TGTGCCTGGAGCGAGACAGGGGCTCCCTCTGGGGCCAACGTCCTGACTTTC. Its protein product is CAWSETGAPSGANVLTF.

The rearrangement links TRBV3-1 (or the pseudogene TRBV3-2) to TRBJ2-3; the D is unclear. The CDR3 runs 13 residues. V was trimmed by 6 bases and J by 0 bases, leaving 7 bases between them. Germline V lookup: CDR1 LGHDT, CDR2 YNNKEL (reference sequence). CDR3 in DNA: TGTGCCAGCAGACTGAAAAGCACAGATACGCAGTATTTT. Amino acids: CASRLKSTDTQYF.

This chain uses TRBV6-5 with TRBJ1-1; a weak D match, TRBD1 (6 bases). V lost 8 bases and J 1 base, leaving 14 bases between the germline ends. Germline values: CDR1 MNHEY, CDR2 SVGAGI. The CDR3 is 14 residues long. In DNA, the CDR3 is TGTGCCAGCGGGGACACTTTCCGGAACACTGAAGCTTTCTTT. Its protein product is CASGDTFRNTEAFF.

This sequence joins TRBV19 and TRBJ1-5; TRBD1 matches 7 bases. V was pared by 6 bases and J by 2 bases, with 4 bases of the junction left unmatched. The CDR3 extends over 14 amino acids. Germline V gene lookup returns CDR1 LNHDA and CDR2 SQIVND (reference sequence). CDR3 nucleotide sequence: TGTGCCAGTAGCCCGGGACAGCGCAATCAGCCCCAGCATTTT. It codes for CASSPGQRNQPQHF.

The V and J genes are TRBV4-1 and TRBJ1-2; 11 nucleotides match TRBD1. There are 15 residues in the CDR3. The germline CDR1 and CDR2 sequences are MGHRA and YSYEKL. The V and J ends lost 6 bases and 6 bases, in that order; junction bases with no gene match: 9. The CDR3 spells CASRRTGGVKDGYTF. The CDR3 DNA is TGCGCCAGCAGAAGGACAGGGGGCGTAAAGGATGGCTACACCTTC.

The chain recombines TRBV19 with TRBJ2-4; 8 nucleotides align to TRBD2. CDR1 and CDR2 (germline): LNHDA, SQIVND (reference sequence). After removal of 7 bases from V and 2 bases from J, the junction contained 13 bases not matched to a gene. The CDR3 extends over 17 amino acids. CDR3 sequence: CASMGLAAGGTKNIQYF. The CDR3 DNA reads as TGTGCCAGTATGGGTTTAGCGGCGGGAGGCACCAAAAACATTCAGTACTTC.

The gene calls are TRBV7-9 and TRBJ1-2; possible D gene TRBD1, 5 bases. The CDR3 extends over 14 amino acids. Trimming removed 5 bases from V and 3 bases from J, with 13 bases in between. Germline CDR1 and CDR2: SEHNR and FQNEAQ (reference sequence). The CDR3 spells CASSVTPGDYGYTF. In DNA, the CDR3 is TGTGCCAGCAGCGTGACACCGGGGGACTATGGCTACACCTTC.

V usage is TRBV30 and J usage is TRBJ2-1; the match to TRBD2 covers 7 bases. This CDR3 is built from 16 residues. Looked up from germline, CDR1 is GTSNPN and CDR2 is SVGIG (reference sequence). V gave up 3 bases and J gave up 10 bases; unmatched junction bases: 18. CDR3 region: CAWSTGSAGVGNEQFF. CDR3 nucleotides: TGTGCCTGGAGCACCGGTTCGGCGGGGGTAGGGAACGAGCAGTTCTTC.

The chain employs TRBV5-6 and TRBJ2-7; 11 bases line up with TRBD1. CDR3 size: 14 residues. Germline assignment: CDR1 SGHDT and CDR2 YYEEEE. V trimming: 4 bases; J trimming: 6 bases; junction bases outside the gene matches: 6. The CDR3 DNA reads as TGTGCCAGCAGCCACCGGGACAGGGGGGGCGAGCAGTACTTC. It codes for CASSHRDRGGEQYF.

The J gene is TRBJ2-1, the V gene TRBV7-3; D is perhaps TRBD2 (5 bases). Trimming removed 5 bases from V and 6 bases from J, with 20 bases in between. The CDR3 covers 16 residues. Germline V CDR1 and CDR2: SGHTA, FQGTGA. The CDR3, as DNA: TGTGCCAGCAGCCCTCAGGCCGGACTCGAAACCAATGAGCAGTTCTTC. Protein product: CASSPQAGLETNEQFF.

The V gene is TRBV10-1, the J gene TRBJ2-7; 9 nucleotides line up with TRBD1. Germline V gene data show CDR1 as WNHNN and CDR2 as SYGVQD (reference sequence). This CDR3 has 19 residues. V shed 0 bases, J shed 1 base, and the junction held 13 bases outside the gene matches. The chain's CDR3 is CASSESKGTGQIRSYEQYF. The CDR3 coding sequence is TGCGCCAGCAGTGAGTCGAAAGGGACAGGGCAAATTCGGTCCTACGAGCAGTACTTC.

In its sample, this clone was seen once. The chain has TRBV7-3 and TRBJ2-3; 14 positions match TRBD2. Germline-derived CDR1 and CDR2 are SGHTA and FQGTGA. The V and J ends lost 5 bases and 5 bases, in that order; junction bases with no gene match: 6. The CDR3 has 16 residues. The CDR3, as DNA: TGTGCCAGCAGCATGGGACTAGCGGGGGAGAAAGATACGCAGTATTTT. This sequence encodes CASSMGLAGEKDTQYF.